This TCR beta chain was observed in a study of shared clonotypes between healthy human individuals. Study-wide points: Some naive CD4 clonotypes, roughly 5%, turned up in common across four donors. Naive subsets generally had larger estimated richness than memory subsets.

In this sample, this clone turned up a few times. The antigen is undetermined. Repertoires were generated with immunoSEQ multiplex PCR, while TCRdb's copy carries only in-frame clones and drops some. Of about 1.1 million clones in the sample, more than 75% are singletons; the top ten hold 0.61%. Trimming at V came to 1 base and at J to 5 bases, leaving 4 bases not matched to a gene. Germline V gives CDR1 SGHNT, CDR2 YENEEA. This CDR3 has 15 residues. Specimen: memory CD4+ T cells from PBMCs. Subset defined: CD45RA-negative fraction. The chain employs TRBV11-3 and TRBJ2-1; 8 bases fit TRBD2. This sequence was found in a man younger than 35 in good health. Some clones in this sample may be carry-over from other donors' samples. CDR3 amino acids: CASSLGSGSDNEQFF. CDR3 in DNA: TGTGCCAGCAGCTTAGGAAGCGGGAGTGACAATGAGCAGTTCTTC. Together with reference TRBV11-3 and TRBJ2-1, the CDR3 gives the full variable domain: EAGVVQSPRYKIIEKKQPVAFWCNPISGHNTLYWYLQNLGQGPELLIRYENEEAVDDSQLPKDRFSAERLKGVDSTLKIQPAELGDSAVYLCASSLGSGSDNEQFFGPGTRLTVL.